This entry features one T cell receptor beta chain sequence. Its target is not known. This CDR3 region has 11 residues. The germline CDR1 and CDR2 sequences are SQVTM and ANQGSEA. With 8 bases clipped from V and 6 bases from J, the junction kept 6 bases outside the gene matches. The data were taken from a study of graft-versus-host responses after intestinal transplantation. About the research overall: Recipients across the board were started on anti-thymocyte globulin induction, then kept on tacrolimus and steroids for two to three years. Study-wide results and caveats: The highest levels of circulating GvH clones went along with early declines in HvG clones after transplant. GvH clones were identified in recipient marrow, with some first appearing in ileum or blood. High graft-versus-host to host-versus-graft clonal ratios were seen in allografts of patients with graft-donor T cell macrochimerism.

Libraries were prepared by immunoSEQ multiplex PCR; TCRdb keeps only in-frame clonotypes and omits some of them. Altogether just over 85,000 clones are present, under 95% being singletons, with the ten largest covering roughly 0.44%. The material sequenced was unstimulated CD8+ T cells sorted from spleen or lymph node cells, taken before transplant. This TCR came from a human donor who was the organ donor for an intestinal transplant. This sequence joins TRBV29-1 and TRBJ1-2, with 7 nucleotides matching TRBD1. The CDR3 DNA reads TGCAGCATTAGACAGGGAGATGGCTACACCTTC. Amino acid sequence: CSIRQGDGYTF.